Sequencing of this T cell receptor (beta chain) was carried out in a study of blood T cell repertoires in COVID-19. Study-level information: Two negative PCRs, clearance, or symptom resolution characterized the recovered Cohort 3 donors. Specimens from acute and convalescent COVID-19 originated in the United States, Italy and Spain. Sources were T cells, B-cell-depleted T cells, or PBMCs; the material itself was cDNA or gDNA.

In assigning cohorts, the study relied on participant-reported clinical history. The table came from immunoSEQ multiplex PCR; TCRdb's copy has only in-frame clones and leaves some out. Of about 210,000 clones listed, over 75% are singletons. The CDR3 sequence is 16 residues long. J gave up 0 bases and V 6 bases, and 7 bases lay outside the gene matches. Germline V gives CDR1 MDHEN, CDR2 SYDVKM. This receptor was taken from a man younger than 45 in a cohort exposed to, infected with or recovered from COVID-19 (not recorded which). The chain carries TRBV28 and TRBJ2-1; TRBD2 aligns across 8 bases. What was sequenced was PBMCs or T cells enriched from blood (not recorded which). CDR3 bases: TGTGCCAGCAGCCCCCCGGGAGGGGGCTCCTACAATGAGCAGTTCTTC. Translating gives CASSPPGGGSYNEQFF.